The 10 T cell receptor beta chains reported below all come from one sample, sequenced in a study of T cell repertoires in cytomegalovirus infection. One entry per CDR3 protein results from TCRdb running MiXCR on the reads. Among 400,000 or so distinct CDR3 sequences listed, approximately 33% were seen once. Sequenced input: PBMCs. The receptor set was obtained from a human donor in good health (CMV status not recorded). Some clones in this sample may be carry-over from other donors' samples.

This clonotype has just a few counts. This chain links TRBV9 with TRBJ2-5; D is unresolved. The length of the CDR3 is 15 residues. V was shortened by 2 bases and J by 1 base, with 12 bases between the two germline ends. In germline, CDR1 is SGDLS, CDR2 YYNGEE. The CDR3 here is CASSVGELIQETQYF. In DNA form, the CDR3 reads TGTGCCAGCAGCGTTGGAGAATTAATCCAAGAGACCCAGTACTTC.

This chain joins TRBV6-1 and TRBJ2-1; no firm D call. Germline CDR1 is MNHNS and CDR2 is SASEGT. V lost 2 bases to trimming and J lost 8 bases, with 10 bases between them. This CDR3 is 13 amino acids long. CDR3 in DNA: TGTGCCAGCAGTGAATCCCCCTGGGATGAGCAGTTCTTC. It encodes CASSESPWDEQFF.

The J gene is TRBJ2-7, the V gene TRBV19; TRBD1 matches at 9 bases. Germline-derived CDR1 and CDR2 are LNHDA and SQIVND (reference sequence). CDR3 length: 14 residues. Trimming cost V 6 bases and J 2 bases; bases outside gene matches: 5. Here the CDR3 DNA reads TGTGCCAGTAGAGGGGGACAGGGTCCCTACGAGCAGTACTTC. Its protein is CASRGGQGPYEQYF.

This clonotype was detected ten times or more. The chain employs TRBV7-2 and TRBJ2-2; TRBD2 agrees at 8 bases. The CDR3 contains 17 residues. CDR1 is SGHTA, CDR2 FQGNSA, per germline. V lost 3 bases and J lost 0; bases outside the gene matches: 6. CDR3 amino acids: CASSLGGGISNTGELFF. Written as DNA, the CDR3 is TGTGCCAGCAGCTTGGGCGGGGGGATCTCGAACACCGGGGAGCTGTTTTTT.

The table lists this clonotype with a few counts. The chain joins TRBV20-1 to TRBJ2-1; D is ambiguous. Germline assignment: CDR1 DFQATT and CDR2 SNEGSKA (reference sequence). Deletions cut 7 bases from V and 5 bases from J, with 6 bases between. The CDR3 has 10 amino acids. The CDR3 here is CSVWDNEQFF. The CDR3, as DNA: TGCAGTGTGTGGGACAATGAGCAGTTCTTC.

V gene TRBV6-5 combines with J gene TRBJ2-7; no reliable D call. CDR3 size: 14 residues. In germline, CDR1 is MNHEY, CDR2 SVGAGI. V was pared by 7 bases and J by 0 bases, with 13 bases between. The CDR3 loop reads CASTIGPYSYEQYF. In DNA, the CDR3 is TGTGCCAGCACCATAGGACCCTACTCCTACGAGCAGTACTTC.

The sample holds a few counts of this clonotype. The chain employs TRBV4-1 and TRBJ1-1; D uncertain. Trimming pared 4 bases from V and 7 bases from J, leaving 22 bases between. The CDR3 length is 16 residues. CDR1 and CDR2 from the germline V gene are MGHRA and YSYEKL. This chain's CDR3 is CASSPKLLRLVGEAFF. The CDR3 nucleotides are TGCGCCAGCAGCCCTAAATTACTAAGACTAGTTGGTGAAGCTTTCTTT.

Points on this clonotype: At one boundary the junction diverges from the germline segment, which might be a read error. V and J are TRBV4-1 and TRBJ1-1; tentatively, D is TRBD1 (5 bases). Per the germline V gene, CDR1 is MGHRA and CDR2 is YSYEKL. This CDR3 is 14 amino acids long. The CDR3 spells CASSQDFRGTEAFF. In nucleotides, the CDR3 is TGTGCCAGCAGCCAAGATTTTCGGGGGACTGAAGCTTTCTTT.

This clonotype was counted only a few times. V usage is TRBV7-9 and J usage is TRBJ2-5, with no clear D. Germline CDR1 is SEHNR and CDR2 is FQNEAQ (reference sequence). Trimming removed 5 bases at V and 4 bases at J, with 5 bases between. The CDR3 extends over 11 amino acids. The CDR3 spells CASSQRETQYF. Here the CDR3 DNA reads TGTGCCAGCAGCCAGAGAGAGACCCAGTACTTC.

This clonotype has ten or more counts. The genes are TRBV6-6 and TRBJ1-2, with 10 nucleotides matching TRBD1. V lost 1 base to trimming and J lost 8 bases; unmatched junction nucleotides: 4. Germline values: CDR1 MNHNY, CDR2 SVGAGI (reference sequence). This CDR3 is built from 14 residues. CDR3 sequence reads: CASSYYRDRGGYTF. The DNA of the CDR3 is TGTGCCAGCAGTTACTACCGGGACAGGGGCGGCTACACCTTC.